Below, one T cell receptor (beta chain) is given with its context. This specimen belongs to a study of blood T cell repertoires in COVID-19. Study overall: From the United States, Italy and Spain came samples of acute and convalescent COVID-19. T cells, B-cell-depleted T cells, or PBMCs supplied cDNA or gDNA.

V shed 0 bases and J shed 5 bases, with 5 bases lying between them. The CDR3 runs 12 residues. Germline V CDR1 and CDR2: ENHRY, SYGVKD. Produced via immunoSEQ multiplex PCR; TCRdb's table is partial and in-frame only. The data show about 42,000 clones, roughly 84% seen once. Input material: peripheral blood. V gene TRBV10-3 combines with J gene TRBJ2-7; no definite D call. The receptor was derived from a human donor in a cohort sampled during active COVID-19. As DNA, the CDR3 is TGTGCCATCAGTGAGTCGTTAAACGAGCAGTACTTC. Encoded protein: CAISESLNEQYF.